Below are 21 T cell receptor beta chains sequenced from a single sample in a study of PD-1 blockade in classical Hodgkin lymphoma. Clones were read by immunoSEQ multiplex PCR, and TCRdb kept only the in-frame ones, dropping some. The repertoire holds roughly 16,000 clones, with 80% to 85% as singletons. All the patients suffered relapse after autologous stem cell transplantation, and brentuximab vedotin exposure differed. The sample here was peripheral blood mononuclear cells (PBMCs), taken before the second cycle of nivolumab. These receptors were collected from a human donor with classical Hodgkin lymphoma.

This chain connects TRBV9 to TRBJ2-1, with TRBD1 matching 10 bases. Per germline, CDR1 SGDLS and CDR2 YYNGEE. CDR3 length: 14 amino acids. With V trimmed by 5 bases and J by 15 bases, 14 bases remained unmatched. CDR3 sequence reads: CASRPNPDRGLLFF. The CDR3 DNA is TGTGCCAGCAGGCCCAACCCAGACAGGGGGCTCCTGTTCTTC. The full variable domain, in which reference TRBV9 and TRBJ2-1 provide the parts outside the CDR3, is DSGVTQTPKHLITATGQRVTLRCSPRSGDLSVYWYQQSLDQGLQFLIQYYNGEERAKGNILERFSAQQFPDLHSELNLSSLELGDSALYFCASRPNPDRGLLFFGPGTRLTVL.

This chain uses TRBV7-8 with TRBJ1-5; TRBD1 agrees at 7 bases. Trimming removed 3 bases from V and 12 bases from J; junction bases left unmatched: 8. Germline assignment: CDR1 SGHVS and CDR2 FQNEAQ. The CDR3 sequence is 13 residues long. CDR3 in amino acids: CASSFQGGRLQHF. As DNA, the CDR3 is TGTGCCAGCAGCTTCCAGGGGGGAAGGCTCCAGCATTTT.

CDR3 loop: CASSFTSGGYHEQYF. The DNA of the CDR3 is TGTGCCAGCAGCTTTACTAGCGGGGGGTACCACGAGCAGTACTTC. This chain joins TRBV11-2 and TRBJ2-7; 12 positions agree with TRBD2. There are 15 residues in the CDR3. V dropped 3 bases and J dropped 5; count of bases not matched to a gene: 5. Germline V gene lookup returns CDR1 SGHAT and CDR2 FQNNGV.

This rearrangement joins TRBV6-1 to TRBJ2-2, with a possible D match to TRBD1 (5 bases). V lost 6 bases and J 1 base, leaving 9 bases between the germline ends. The CDR3 extends over 14 amino acids. Germline V lookup: CDR1 MNHNS, CDR2 SASEGT. The CDR3 region has the DNA TGTGCCAGCAGGGGGCCCGGGAACACCGGGGAGCTGTTTTTT. It yields the protein CASRGPGNTGELFF.

The rearrangement links TRBV5-1 to TRBJ2-1, with 13 bases lining up with TRBD2. Trimming removed 4 bases from V and 8 bases from J; junction bases left unmatched: 6. Germline V gene lookup returns CDR1 SGHRS and CDR2 YFSETQ. CDR3 length: 15 amino acids. CDR3 sequence: CASSPRLAGGHEQFF. CDR3 nucleotide sequence: TGCGCCAGCAGCCCCCGACTAGCGGGGGGCCATGAGCAGTTCTTC.

This clone has only a few counts. The chain recombines TRBV6-1 with TRBJ1-3; possible D gene TRBD1, 5 bases. Trimming took 3 bases from V and 2 from J, leaving 8 bases between them. Germline V lookup: CDR1 MNHNS, CDR2 SASEGT. The CDR3 runs to 14 residues. DNA of the CDR3: TGTGCCAGCAGTGACGGGACGGCTGGAAACACCATATATTTT. Its translation is CASSDGTAGNTIYF.

V is TRBV27 and J is TRBJ2-3; unclear D gene. V was cut by 0 bases and J by 2 bases, with 9 bases left in between. This CDR3 is built from 15 residues. CDR1 is MNHEY and CDR2 is SMNVEV in the germline V gene (reference sequence). Written as DNA, the CDR3 is TGTGCCAGCAGTTTATCTGGCTGGTTCACAGATACGCAGTATTTT. Amino acid sequence: CASSLSGWFTDTQYF.

The chain joins TRBV6-1 to TRBJ2-5; 9 nucleotides line up with TRBD2. Losses at the gene ends were 6 bases for V and 4 bases for J; bases not matched to a gene: 3. Per the germline V gene, CDR1 is MNHNS and CDR2 is SASEGT. CDR3 length: 13 residues. The CDR3, as DNA: TGTGCCAGCAGGCGGGAGGGCCGAGAGACCCAGTACTTC. Protein product: CASRREGRETQYF.

The chain combines TRBV12-5 with TRBJ1-5; 7 positions match TRBD1. The V gene's germline CDR1 is LGHNT and CDR2 FRNRAP. Trimming cost V 0 bases and J 6 bases; bases outside gene matches: 8. CDR3 size: 16 residues. Here the CDR3 reads CASGLVLEGQPQPQHF. CDR3 in DNA: TGTGCTAGTGGTTTGGTACTAGAGGGACAGCCTCAGCCCCAGCATTTT.

The genes are TRBV7-2 and TRBJ2-5; 12 bases align to TRBD2. CDR1 is SGHTA, CDR2 FQGNSA, per germline. V dropped 1 base and J dropped 5; count of bases not matched to a gene: 8. The CDR3 contains 17 residues. The CDR3 protein is CASSLGKLAGGRETQYF. CDR3 DNA sequence: TGTGCCAGCAGCTTAGGAAAGCTAGCGGGAGGGAGGGAGACCCAGTACTTC.

The chain employs TRBV28 and TRBJ1-5; 8 bases align to TRBD1. This CDR3 contains 15 residues. The V and J ends lost 8 bases and 2 bases, in that order; junction bases with no gene match: 8. Germline V lookup: CDR1 MDHEN, CDR2 SYDVKM. The CDR3 DNA follows: TGTGCCAGCCGCGGGACAGGTGGGGGCAATCAGCCCCAGCATTTT. This sequence encodes CASRGTGGGNQPQHF.

The genes are TRBV27 and TRBJ1-1, with 10 bases lining up with TRBD1. In germline, CDR1 is MNHEY, CDR2 SMNVEV (reference sequence). With 5 bases clipped from V and 1 base from J, the junction kept 7 bases outside the gene matches. The CDR3 extends over 16 amino acids. For the CDR3, the DNA is TGTGCCAGCAGTGGCCGGGACAGGGGTTGGAACACTGAAGCTTTCTTT. Its translation: CASSGRDRGWNTEAFF.

This clone was recorded once. V and J are TRBV6-6 and TRBJ1-5; D gene ambiguous. Germline CDR1 and CDR2: MNHNY and SVGAGI (reference sequence). V was trimmed by 5 bases and J by 6 bases, leaving 11 bases between them. The CDR3 has 13 residues. The CDR3 region is CASSDGTRQPQHF. CDR3 nucleotide sequence: TGTGCCAGCAGTGATGGTACCCGTCAGCCCCAGCATTTT.

The CDR3: CASSSWTSGGATDTQYF. CDR3 coding DNA: TGCGCCAGCAGCTCCTGGACTAGCGGGGGGGCCACAGATACGCAGTATTTT. The chain links TRBV5-1 to TRBJ2-3, with 15 bases lining up with TRBD2. V lost 3 bases to trimming and J lost 2 bases; unmatched junction nucleotides: 4. Germline loops: CDR1 SGHRS, CDR2 YFSETQ. The CDR3 consists of 17 residues.

V usage is TRBV29-1 and J usage is TRBJ1-4; D call uncertain. V gave up 4 bases and J gave up 0 bases, with 6 bases separating them. Germline V gives CDR1 SQVTM, CDR2 ANQGSEA. The CDR3 consists of 13 residues. As DNA, the CDR3 is TGCAGCGTTGCGTCTGCAACTAATGAAAAACTGTTTTTT. This gives the protein CSVASATNEKLFF.

V gene TRBV6-1 combines with J gene TRBJ2-1; D possibly matches TRBD1 or TRBD2 (6 bases each). The CDR3 spans 15 residues. The germline V and J ends were trimmed by 5 bases and 4 bases, with 15 bases remaining between them. Germline V gene lookup returns CDR1 MNHNS and CDR2 SASEGT. The CDR3 region is CASSNSGGGYNEQFF. The CDR3 DNA is TGTGCCAGCAGTAACAGCGGAGGGGGTTACAATGAGCAGTTCTTC.

This chain links TRBV7-9 with TRBJ2-7, with D unresolved. This CDR3 is built from 16 residues. V shed 4 bases and J shed 1 base, with 17 bases lying between them. The germline CDR1 and CDR2 sequences are SEHNR and FQNEAQ (reference sequence). The CDR3 reads CASSSYRVGQSYEQYF. For the CDR3, the DNA is TGTGCCAGCAGCTCCTATAGGGTTGGGCAATCCTACGAGCAGTACTTC.

The rearrangement joins TRBV27 to TRBJ2-7; D might be TRBD1 or TRBD2, each matching 5 bases. Trimming removed 0 bases from V and 6 bases from J, with 9 bases in between. The CDR3 runs to 13 residues. CDR1 MNHEY and CDR2 SMNVEV come from the germline V gene (reference sequence). The CDR3 sequence: CASSLSGVGEQYF. The CDR3 coding sequence is TGTGCCAGCAGTTTATCGGGGGTGGGCGAGCAGTACTTC.

The chain recombines TRBV19 with TRBJ1-1, with D unclear. Between the trimmed V and J ends, which lost 1 base and 1 base, there was a span of 7 bases. CDR3 length: 14 amino acids. CDR1 and CDR2 (germline): LNHDA, SQIVND (reference sequence). For the CDR3, the DNA is TGTGCCAGTAGTATAGGAGCCGGGAACACTGAAGCTTTCTTT. Residues: CASSIGAGNTEAFF.

The chain recombines TRBV6-1 with TRBJ2-2; TRBD2 aligns across 11 bases. J lost 3 bases, V lost 6 bases, and 6 bases had no gene match. The CDR3 runs 16 residues. Germline V gene lookup returns CDR1 MNHNS and CDR2 SASEGT. The CDR3 DNA reads TGTGCCAGCAGGGAACTAGCGGGAGTTTACACCGGGGAGCTGTTTTTT. Its translation: CASRELAGVYTGELFF.

The J gene is TRBJ2-5, the V gene TRBV5-1; no clear D gene. This CDR3 spans 15 amino acids. V was cut by 3 bases and J by 5 bases, with 17 bases left in between. Germline V CDR1 and CDR2: SGHRS, YFSETQ. In DNA, the CDR3 is TGCGCCAGCAGCTCGTCTGGGGATCGGGTGGAGACCCAGTACTTC. Its protein product is CASSSSGDRVETQYF.